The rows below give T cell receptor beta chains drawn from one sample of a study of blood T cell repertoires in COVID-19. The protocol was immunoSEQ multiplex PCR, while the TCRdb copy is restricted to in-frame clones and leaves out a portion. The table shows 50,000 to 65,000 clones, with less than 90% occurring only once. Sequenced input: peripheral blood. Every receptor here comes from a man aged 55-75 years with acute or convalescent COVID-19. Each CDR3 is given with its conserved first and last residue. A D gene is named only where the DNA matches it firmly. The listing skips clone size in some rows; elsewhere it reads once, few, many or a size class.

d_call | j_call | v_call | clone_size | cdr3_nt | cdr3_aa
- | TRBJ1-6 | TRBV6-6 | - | TGTGCCAGCAAAGGACAGTCCTATAATTCACCCCTCCACTTT | CASKGQSYNSPLHF
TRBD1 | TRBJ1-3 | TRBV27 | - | TGTGCCAGCGGCCCCGGGACAGGGGACACTGGAAACACCATATATTTT | CASGPGTGDTGNTIYF
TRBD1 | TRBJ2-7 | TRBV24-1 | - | TGTGCCACCAGTGACCCCGGACAGGGCTCCTACGAGCAGTACTTC | CATSDPGQGSYEQYF
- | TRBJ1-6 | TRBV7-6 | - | TGTGCCAGCAGCTTAGCGACAACACCCTTTAATTCACCCCTCCACTTT | CASSLATTPFNSPLHF
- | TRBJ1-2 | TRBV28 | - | TGTGCCAGCAGTATAACAGGGTTCTATGGCTACACCTTC | CASSITGFYGYTF
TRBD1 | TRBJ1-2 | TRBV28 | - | TGTGCCAGCAGTTTGGGACAGGGGGCCGGTGGCTACACCTTC | CASSLGQGAGGYTF
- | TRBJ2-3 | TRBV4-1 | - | TGCGCCAGCAGCCAAGGTAGACAGGCCTCTAGCACAGATACGCAGTATTTT | CASSQGRQASSTDTQYF
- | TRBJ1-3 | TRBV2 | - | TGTGCCAGCGCGAACGAAGGAAACACCATATATTTT | CASANEGNTIYF
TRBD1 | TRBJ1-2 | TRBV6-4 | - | TGTGCCAGCAGCGCTGGACAGGGGTTAGGTGGCTACACCTTC | CASSAGQGLGGYTF
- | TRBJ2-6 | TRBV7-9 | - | TGTGCCAGCAGCTTAGGGGGATTGGGGGCCCCTGGGGCCAACGTCCTGACTTTC | CASSLGGLGAPGANVLTF
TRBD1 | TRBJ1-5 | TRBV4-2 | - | TGTGCCAGCAGCCAAGGGACAGGGGGAGGTCAGCCCCAGCATTTT | CASSQGTGGGQPQHF
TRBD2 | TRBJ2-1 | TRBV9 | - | TGTGCCAGCAGCGTCTACCCTCTCGGGACTAGCAGCTCGAGCTCCTACAATGAGCAGTTCTTC | CASSVYPLGTSSSSSYNEQFF
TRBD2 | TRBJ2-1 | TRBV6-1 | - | TGTGCCAGCAGTGAAATTGCGGGGTCTGGGACTAGCGGGAGAAATGAGCAGTTCTTC | CASSEIAGSGTSGRNEQFF
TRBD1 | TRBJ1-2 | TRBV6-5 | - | TGTGCCAGCAGTTACTTGGGACAGGGCTACACCTTC | CASSYLGQGYTF
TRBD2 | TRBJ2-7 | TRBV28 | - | TGTGCCAGCAGCAAAGCGGGGGACGCCTACGAGCAGTACTTC | CASSKAGDAYEQYF
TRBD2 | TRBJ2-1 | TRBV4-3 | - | TGCGCCAGCAGCCAAGATGTTAGCGGGGGGTACAATGAGCAGTTCTTC | CASSQDVSGGYNEQFF
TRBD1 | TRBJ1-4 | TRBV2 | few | TGTGCCAGCTTGGCAGGGGGCTTGGCTAATGAAAAACTGTTTTTT | CASLAGGLANEKLFF
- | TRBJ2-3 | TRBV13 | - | TGTGCCAGCAGTCTTTATGGGACTAGCACAGATACGCAGTATTTT | CASSLYGTSTDTQYF
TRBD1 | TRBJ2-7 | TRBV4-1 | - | TGCGCCAGCAGAGAGGACGGACAGGGGGCCTACGAGCAGTACTTC | CASREDGQGAYEQYF
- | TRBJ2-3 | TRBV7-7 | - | TGTGCTAGCACCCGAGGGCTTTCGAGCACAGATACGCAGTATTTT | CASTRGLSSTDTQYF
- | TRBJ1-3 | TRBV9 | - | TGTGCCAGCAGCGTAGGCCAGTCTGGAAACACCATATATTTT | CASSVGQSGNTIYF
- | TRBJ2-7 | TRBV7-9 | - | TGTGCCAGCGCCATTCGGGGGTTCTACGAGCAGTACTTC | CASAIRGFYEQYF
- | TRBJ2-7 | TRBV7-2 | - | TGTGCCAGCAGCTTCCAACAGAGCTCCTACGAGCAGTACTTC | CASSFQQSSYEQYF
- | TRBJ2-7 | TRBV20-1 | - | TGCAGTGCTTTCCAGGGAAACGAGCAGTACTTC | CSAFQGNEQYF
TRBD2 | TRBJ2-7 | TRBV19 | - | TGTGCCAGTAGGAGGGGAGCGGGAGAGTCCTACGAGCAGTACTTC | CASRRGAGESYEQYF
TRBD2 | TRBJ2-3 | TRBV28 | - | TGTGCCAGCCTCCGGACTAGCGGGAGGTTCACAGATACGCAGTATTTT | CASLRTSGRFTDTQYF
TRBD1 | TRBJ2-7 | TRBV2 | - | TGTGCCAGCAGCGAACGACAGGGGCGTAACGAGCAGTACTTC | CASSERQGRNEQYF
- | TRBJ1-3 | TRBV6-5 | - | TGTGCCAGCAAGCTCGTATTCTCTGGAAACACCATATATTTT | CASKLVFSGNTIYF
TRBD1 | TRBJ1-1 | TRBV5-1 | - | TGCGCCAGCAGCTTGGCCGACAGGGACGTCACTGAAGCTTTCTTT | CASSLADRDVTEAFF
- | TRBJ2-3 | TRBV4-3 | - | TGCGCCAGCAGCCAAGAATCGGGGCGGAGGGGTTTCACAGATACGCAGTATTTT | CASSQESGRRGFTDTQYF
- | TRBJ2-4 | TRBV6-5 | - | TGTGCCAGCAGTTACGGGGCAGCTCTAGCCAAAAACATTCAGTACTTC | CASSYGAALAKNIQYF
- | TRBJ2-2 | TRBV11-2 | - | TGTGCCAGCAGCTTGGAGACAGTCGGGACCGGGGAGCTGTTTTTT | CASSLETVGTGELFF
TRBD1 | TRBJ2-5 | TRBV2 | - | TGTGCCAGCAGAAAGGACAGGTACCAAGAGACCCAGTACTTC | CASRKDRYQETQYF
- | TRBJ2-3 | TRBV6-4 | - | TGTGCCAGATTCCAGGGTTTCACAGATACGCAGTATTTT | CARFQGFTDTQYF
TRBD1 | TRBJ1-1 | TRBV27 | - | TGTGCCAGCAGTTTATCGCGACAGGGCCTGAACACTGAAGCTTTCTTT | CASSLSRQGLNTEAFF
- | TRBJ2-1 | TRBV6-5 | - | TGTGCCAGCAGCCCCCTTGATCAGATGTACAATGAGCAGTTCTTC | CASSPLDQMYNEQFF
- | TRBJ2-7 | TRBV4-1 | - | TGCGCCAGCAGCCAAGATTCATCAGGGCTCGGCGAGCAGTACTTC | CASSQDSSGLGEQYF
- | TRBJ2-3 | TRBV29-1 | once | TGCAGCGTTGGCTCGGGGGAAGCAGATACGCAGTATTTT | CSVGSGEADTQYF